This T cell receptor beta chain was recorded in a study of CD8 T cells in ankylosing spondylitis. TCRdb reprocessed the 5' RACE reads with MiXCR, giving one entry per CDR3 protein. This sample yields more than 600,000 distinct CDR3 sequences, of which roughly 20% are seen a single time; around a fifth belongs to the top ten. As to this clonotype: What it binds is unknown.

Findings and caveats of the study: Ankylosing spondylitis blood appeared to carry a characteristic TCR beta motif of under ten highly homologous variants. Clones tied to disease were said to be significantly enriched in matched ankylosing spondylitis synovial fluid.

The material sequenced was blood, either unsorted or a sorted T cell fraction (not recorded which). This receptor was obtained from a male donor with ankylosing spondylitis.

The CDR3 DNA is TGTGCCAGCAGCCTCCTCCCGGGGCAGTACAATGAGCAGTTCTTC. This translates into CASSLLPGQYNEQFF. The chain recombines TRBV7-3 with TRBJ2-1, with D perhaps given as TRBD1 or TRBD2 (5 bases each). Trimming left V 5 bases short and J 4 bases short, with 15 bases between. Germline lookup yields CDR1 SGHTA and CDR2 FQGTGA. The CDR3 contains 15 residues.